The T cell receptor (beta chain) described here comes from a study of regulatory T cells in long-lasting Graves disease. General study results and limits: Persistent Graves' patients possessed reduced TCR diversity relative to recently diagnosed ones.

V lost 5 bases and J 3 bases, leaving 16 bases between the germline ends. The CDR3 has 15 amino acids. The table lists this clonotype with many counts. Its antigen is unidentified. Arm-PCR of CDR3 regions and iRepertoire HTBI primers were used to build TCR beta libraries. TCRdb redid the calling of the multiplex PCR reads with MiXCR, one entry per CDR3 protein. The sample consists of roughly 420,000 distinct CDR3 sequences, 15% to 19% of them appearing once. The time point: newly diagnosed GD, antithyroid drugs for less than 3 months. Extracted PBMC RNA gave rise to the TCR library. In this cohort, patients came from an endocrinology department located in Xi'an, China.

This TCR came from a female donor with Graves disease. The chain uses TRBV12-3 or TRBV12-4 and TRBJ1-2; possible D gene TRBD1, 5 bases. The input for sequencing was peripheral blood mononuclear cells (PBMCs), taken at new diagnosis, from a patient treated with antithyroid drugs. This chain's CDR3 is CASSITPGRDYGYTF. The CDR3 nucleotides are TGTGCCAGCAGTATAACACCGGGACGGGACTATGGCTACACCTTC.